The text below deals with one TCR beta chain. Followed over time, Seattle patients had been enrolled while infection was active. The data derive from a study of blood T cell repertoires in COVID-19. Overall study: The cDNA or gDNA used as material had been derived from T cells, B-cell-depleted T cells, or PBMCs.

Repertoires were generated with immunoSEQ multiplex PCR, while TCRdb's copy carries only in-frame clones and drops some. Of over 250,000 clones in the sample, approximately 89% are singletons; the top ten hold over 2%. The TCR comes from a woman aged 25-40 years with COVID-19, enrolled during active disease. The source material was peripheral blood.

The CDR3 here is CASGPQGSSYEQYF. The CDR3 region has the DNA TGTGCCAGCGGACCCCAGGGGAGCTCCTACGAGCAGTACTTC. The chain couples TRBV25-1 to TRBJ2-7, with D possibly TRBD1 on 6 matching bases. This CDR3 contains 14 residues. V shed 8 bases and J shed 0 bases, with 14 bases lying between them. Looked up from germline, CDR1 is MGHDK and CDR2 is SYGVNS.